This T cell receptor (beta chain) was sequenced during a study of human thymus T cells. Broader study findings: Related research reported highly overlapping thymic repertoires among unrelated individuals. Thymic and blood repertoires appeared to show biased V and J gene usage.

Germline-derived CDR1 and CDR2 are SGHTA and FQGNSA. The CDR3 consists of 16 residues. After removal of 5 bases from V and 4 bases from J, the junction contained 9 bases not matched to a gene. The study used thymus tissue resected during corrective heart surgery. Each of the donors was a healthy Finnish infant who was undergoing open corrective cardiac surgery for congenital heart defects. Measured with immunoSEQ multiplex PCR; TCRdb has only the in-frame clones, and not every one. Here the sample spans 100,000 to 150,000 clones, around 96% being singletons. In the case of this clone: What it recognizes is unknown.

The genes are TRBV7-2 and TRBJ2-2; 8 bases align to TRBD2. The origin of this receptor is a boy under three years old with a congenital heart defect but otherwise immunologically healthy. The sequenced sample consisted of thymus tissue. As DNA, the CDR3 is TGTGCCAGCAGCCTTGGACTAGCTCGGATCACCGGGGAGCTGTTTTTT. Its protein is CASSLGLARITGELFF.